The T cell receptor beta chain described here comes from a study of T cell responses to AZD1222 COVID-19 vaccine. Produced via immunoSEQ multiplex PCR; TCRdb's table is partial and in-frame only. This sample carries over 100,000 clones, 84% of them seen once, and the ten largest clones take 17%. The CDR3 consists of 14 residues. Germline V CDR1 and CDR2: SGHTA, FQGTGA. Deletions cut 5 bases from V and 4 bases from J, with 11 bases between. Remarks on this clone: The antigen is not known.

Study-wide findings and caveats: Repertoires were obtained only post-peak T cell response. White British people made up most donors, females outnumbered males, and clonal diversity was possibly underestimated.

The gene calls are TRBV7-3 and TRBJ2-2; D is uncertain. Sequenced material: peripheral blood, taken on day 0 of AZD1222 vaccination. The clonotype was recovered from an adult in good health. The CDR3 loop reads CASSPPGLTGELFF. For the CDR3, the DNA is TGTGCCAGCAGCCCCCCGGGTCTCACCGGGGAGCTGTTTTTT. Complete variable domain (other parts from reference TRBV7-3 and TRBJ2-2): GAGVSQTPSNKVTEKGKYVELRCDPISGHTALYWYRQSLGQGPEFLIYFQGTGAADDSGLPNDRFFAVRPEGSVSTLKIQRTERGDSAVYLCASSPPGLTGELFFGEGSRLTVL.